This record looks at one T cell receptor (beta chain) sequence and its context. V shed 1 base and J shed 7 bases, with 16 bases lying between them. CDR1 and CDR2 (germline): MNHEY, SMNVEV (reference sequence). This CDR3 contains 15 residues. The data belong to a study of blood T cell repertoires in COVID-19. About the study: Researchers got acute and convalescent COVID-19 samples from the United States, Italy and Spain. T cells, B-cell-depleted T cells, or PBMCs supplied cDNA or gDNA.

In the study's own analysis: Reference gene primer amplification gave estimated nucleated cell counts. Profiling relied on immunoSEQ multiplex PCR, and the TCRdb table lists in-frame clones only, not all of them. The DNA gave D and trimming, while V, J and clone size come from that table. The data show about 130,000 clones, more than 80% seen once. The sequenced sample consisted of peripheral blood. The receptor was derived from a human donor in a cohort sampled during active COVID-19. The chain links TRBV27 to TRBJ1-2, with D perhaps matching TRBD1 (5 bases). CDR3 DNA sequence: TGTGCCAGCAGTTTATTCGGCGAGGGACTCTCTGGCTACACCTTC. Its protein product is CASSLFGEGLSGYTF.